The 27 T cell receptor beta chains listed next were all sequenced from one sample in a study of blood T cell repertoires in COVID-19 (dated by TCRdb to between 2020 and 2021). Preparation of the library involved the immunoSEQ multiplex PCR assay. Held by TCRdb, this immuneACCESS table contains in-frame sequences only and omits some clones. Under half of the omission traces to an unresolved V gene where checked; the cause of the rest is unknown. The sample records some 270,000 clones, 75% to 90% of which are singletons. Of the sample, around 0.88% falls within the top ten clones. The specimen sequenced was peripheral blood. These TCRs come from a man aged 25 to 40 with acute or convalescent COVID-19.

The DNA of the CDR3 is TGTGCCAGCGGTCGACAGGGGGCTTCTGGCTACACCTTC. Translation: CASGRQGASGYTF. This chain connects TRBV12-3 or TRBV12-4 to TRBJ1-2, with 10 bases that match TRBD1. Trimming removed 8 bases from V and 7 bases from J; junction bases left unmatched: 7. The CDR3 is 13 amino acids.

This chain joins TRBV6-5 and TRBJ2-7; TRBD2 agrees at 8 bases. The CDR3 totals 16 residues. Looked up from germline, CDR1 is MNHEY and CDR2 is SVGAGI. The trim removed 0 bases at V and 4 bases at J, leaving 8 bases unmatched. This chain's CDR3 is CASSYSRSGGDYEQYF. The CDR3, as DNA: TGTGCCAGCAGTTACTCGCGGTCGGGAGGGGATTACGAGCAGTACTTC.

CDR3 amino acids: CASSVGQGKETQYF. The CDR3 region has the DNA TGTGCCAGCAGCGTAGGACAGGGGAAAGAGACCCAGTACTTC. The V and J genes are TRBV9 and TRBJ2-5; TRBD1 agrees at 8 bases. The germline V gene encodes CDR1 SGDLS and CDR2 YYNGEE. There are 14 residues in the CDR3. J was trimmed by 3 bases and V by 0 bases; bases with no gene match: 1. The entire variable domain, with the rest obtained from reference TRBV9 and TRBJ2-5, is as follows: DSGVTQTPKHLITATGQRVTLRCSPRSGDLSVYWYQQSLDQGLQFLIQYYNGEERAKGNILERFSAQQFPDLHSELNLSSLELGDSALYFCASSVGQGKETQYFGPGTRLLVL.

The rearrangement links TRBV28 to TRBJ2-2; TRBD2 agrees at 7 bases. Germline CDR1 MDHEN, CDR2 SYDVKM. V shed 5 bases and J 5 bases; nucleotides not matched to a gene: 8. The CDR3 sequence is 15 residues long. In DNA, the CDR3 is TGTGCCAGCAGTCTCGGCGGGGAGGGGACCGGGGAGCTGTTTTTT. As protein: CASSLGGEGTGELFF.

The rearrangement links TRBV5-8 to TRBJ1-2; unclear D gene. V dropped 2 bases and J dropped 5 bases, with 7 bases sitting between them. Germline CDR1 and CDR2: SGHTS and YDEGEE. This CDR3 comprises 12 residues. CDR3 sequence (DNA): TGTGCCAGCAGCTTCAACATTTATGGCTACACCTTC. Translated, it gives CASSFNIYGYTF. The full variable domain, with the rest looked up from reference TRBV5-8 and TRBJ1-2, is EAGVTQSPTHLIKTRGQQATLRCSPISGHTSVYWYQQALGLGLQFLLWYDEGEERNRGNFPPRFSGRQFPNYSSELNVNALELEDSALYLCASSFNIYGYTFGSGTRLTVV.

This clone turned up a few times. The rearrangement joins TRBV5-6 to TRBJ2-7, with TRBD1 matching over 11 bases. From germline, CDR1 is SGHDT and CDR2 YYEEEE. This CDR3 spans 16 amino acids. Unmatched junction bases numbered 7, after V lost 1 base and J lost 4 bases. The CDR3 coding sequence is TGTGCCAGCAGCTTGAGATGGGACAGGGGGTATTACGAGCAGTACTTC. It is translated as CASSLRWDRGYYEQYF.

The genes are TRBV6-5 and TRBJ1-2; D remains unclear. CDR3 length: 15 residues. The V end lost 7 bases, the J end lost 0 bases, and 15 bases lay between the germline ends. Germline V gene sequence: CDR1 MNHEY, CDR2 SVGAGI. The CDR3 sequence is CASTQNEVSNYGYTF. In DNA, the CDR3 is TGTGCCAGCACCCAAAACGAGGTCTCTAACTATGGCTACACCTTC.

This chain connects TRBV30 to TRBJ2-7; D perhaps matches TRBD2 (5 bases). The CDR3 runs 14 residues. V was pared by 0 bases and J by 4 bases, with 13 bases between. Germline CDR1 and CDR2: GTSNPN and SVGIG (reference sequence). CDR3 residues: CAWSVSLALYEQYF. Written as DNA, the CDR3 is TGTGCCTGGAGTGTTAGCCTAGCTCTTTACGAGCAGTACTTC.

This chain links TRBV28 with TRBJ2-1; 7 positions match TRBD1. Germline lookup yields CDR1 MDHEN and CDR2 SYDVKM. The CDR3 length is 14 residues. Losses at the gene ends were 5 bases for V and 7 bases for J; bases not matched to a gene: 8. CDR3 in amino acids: CASSPHRGLNEQFF. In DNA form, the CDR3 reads TGTGCCAGCAGTCCTCACAGGGGATTGAATGAGCAGTTCTTC.

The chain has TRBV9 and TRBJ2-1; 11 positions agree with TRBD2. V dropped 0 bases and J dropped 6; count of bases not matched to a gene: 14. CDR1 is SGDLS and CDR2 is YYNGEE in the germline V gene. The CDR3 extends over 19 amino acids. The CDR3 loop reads CASSVDWTSGPLGVNEQFF. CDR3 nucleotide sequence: TGTGCCAGCAGCGTAGATTGGACTAGCGGGCCCTTAGGCGTCAATGAGCAGTTCTTC.

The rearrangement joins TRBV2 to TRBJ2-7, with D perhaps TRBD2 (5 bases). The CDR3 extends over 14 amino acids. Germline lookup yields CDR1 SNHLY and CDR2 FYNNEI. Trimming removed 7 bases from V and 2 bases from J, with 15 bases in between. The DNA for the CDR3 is TGTGCCAGCAAGAGGAGCGGCGCGGCCTACGAGCAGTACTTC. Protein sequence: CASKRSGAAYEQYF.

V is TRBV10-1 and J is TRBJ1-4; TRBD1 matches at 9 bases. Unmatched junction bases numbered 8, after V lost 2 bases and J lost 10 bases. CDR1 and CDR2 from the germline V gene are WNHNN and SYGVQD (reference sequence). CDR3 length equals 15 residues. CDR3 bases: TGCGCCAGCAGTGAGACCGGGACAGGGCTCGGAAAACTGTTTTTT. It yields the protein CASSETGTGLGKLFF.

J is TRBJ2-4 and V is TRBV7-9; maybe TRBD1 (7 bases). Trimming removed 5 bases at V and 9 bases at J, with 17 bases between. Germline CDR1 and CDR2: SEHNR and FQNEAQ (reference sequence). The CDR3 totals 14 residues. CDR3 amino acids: CASSTGPQGGIQYF. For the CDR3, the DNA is TGTGCCAGCAGCACCGGCCCCCAGGGGGGCATTCAGTACTTC.

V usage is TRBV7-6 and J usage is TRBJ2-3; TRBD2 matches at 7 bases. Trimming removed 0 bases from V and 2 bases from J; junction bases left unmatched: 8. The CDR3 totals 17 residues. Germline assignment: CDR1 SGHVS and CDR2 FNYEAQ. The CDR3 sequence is CASSLARSSGVTDTQYF. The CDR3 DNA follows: TGTGCCAGCAGCTTAGCGCGGTCTAGCGGAGTCACAGATACGCAGTATTTT.

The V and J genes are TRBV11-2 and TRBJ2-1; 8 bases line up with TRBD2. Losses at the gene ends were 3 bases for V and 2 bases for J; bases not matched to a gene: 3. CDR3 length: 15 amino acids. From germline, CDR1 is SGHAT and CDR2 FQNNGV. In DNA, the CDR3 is TGTGCCAGCAGCTTTTGGCGGGGGGCCTACAATGAGCAGTTCTTC. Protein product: CASSFWRGAYNEQFF.

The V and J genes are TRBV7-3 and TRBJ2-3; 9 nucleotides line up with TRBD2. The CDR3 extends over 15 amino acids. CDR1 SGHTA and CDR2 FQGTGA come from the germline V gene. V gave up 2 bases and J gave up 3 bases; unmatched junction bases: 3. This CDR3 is CASSLAGLATDTQYF. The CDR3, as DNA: TGTGCCAGCAGCTTAGCCGGACTAGCGACAGATACGCAGTATTTT.

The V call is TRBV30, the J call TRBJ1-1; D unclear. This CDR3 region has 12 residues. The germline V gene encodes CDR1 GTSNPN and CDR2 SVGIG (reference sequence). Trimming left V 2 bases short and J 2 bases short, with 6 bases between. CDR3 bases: TGTGCCTGGAGTTTACTAAACACTGAAGCTTTCTTT. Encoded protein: CAWSLLNTEAFF.

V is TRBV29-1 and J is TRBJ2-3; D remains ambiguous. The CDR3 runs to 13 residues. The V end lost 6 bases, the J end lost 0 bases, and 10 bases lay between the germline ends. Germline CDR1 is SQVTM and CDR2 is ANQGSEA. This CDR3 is CSVRGASTDTQYF. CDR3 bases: TGCAGCGTAAGAGGTGCTAGCACAGATACGCAGTATTTT.

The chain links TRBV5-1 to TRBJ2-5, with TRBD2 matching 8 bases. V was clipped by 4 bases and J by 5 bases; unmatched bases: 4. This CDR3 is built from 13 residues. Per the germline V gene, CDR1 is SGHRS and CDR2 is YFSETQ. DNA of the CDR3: TGCGCCAGCAGCCCTAGACTAGCGGAGACCCAGTACTTC. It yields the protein CASSPRLAETQYF.

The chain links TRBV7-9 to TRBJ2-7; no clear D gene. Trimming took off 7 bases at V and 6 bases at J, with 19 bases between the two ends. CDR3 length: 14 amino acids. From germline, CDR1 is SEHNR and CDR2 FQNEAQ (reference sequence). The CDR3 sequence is CASTSPWSGSEQYF. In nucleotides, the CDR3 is TGTGCCAGCACCTCCCCCTGGTCAGGTTCCGAGCAGTACTTC.

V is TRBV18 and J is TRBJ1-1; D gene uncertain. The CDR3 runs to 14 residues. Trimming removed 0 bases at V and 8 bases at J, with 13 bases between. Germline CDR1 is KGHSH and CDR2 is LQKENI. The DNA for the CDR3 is TGTGCCAGCTCACCACCTTGGCCGGGATCGGAAGCTTTCTTT. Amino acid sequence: CASSPPWPGSEAFF.

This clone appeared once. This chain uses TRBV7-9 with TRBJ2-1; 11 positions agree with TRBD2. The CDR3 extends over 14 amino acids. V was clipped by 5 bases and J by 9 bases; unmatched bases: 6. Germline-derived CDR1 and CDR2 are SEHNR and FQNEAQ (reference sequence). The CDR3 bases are TGTGCCAGCAGCGTTAGCGGGGGGGGAGGTGAGCAGTTCTTC. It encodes CASSVSGGGGEQFF.

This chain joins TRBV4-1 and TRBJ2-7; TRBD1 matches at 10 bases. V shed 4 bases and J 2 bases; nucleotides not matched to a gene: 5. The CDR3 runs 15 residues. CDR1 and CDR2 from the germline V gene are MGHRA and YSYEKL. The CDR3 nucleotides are TGCGCCAGCAGCCCCGGACAGGGGGGCCCCTACGAGCAGTACTTC. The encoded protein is CASSPGQGGPYEQYF.

The chain's CDR3 is CASSSQGTYSPLHF. The CDR3 nucleotides read TGTGCCAGCAGCTCGCAGGGGACGTATTCACCCCTCCACTTT. This sequence joins TRBV7-9 and TRBJ1-6; possibly TRBD1 for D (6 bases). Trimming cost V 4 bases and J 8 bases, with 12 bases left between them. In germline, CDR1 is SEHNR, CDR2 FQNEAQ (reference sequence). The CDR3 sequence is 14 residues long.

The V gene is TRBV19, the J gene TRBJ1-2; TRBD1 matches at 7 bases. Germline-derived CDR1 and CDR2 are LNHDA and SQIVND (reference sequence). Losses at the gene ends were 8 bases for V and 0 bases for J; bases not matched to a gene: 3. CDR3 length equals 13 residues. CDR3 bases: TGTGCCAGTCAAGGACAGGCTAACTATGGCTACACCTTC. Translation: CASQGQANYGYTF.

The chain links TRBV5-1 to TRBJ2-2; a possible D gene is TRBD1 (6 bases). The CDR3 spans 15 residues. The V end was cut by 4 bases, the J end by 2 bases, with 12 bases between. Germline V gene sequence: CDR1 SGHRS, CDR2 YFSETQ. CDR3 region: CASSTMTGNTGELFF. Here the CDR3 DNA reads TGCGCCAGCAGCACCATGACAGGAAACACCGGGGAGCTGTTTTTT.

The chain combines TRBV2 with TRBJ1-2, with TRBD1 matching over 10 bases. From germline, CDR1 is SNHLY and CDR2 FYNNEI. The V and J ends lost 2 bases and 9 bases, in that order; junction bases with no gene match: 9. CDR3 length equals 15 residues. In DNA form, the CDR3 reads TGTGCCAGCAGTGAATATAGGTGGGACAGGGGACGCTACACCTTC. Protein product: CASSEYRWDRGRYTF.